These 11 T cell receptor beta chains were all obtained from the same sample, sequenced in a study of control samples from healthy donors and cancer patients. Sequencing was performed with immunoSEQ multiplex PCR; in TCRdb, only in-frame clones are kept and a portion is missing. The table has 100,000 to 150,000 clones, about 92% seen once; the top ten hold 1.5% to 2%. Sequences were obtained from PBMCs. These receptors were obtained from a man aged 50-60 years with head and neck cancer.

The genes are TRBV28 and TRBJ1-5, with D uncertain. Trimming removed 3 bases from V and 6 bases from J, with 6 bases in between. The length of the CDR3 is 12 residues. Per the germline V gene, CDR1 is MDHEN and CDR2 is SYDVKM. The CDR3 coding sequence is TGTGCCAGCAGTTTGTTAATTCAGCCCCAGCATTTT. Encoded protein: CASSLLIQPQHF.

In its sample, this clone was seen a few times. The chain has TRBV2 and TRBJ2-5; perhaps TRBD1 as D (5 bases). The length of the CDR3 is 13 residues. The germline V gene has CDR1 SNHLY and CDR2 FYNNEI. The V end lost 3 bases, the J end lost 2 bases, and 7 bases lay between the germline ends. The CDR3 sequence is CASSDDRQETQYF. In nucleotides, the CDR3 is TGTGCCAGCAGTGACGACAGACAAGAGACCCAGTACTTC. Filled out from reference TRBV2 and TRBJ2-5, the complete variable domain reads EPEVTQTPSHQVTQMGQEVILRCVPISNHLYFYWYRQILGQKVEFLVSFYNNEISEKSEIFDDQFSVERPDGSNFTLKIRSTKLEDSAMYFCASSDDRQETQYFGPGTRLLVL.

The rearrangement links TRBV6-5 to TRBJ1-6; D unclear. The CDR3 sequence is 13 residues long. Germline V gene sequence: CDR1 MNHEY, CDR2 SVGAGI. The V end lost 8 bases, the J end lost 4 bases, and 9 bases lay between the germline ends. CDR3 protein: CASSTLYNSPLHF. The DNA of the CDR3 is TGTGCCAGCTCTACTCTTTATAATTCACCCCTCCACTTT.

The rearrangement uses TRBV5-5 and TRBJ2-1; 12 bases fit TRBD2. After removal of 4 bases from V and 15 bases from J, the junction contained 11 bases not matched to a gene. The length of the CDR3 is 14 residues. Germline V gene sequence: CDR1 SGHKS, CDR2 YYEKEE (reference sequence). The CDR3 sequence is CASSMGLAGDGRFF. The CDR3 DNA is TGTGCCAGCAGCATGGGACTAGCGGGTGATGGTAGGTTCTTC. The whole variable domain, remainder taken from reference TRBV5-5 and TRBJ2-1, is DAGVTQSPTHLIKTRGQQVTLRCSPISGHKSVSWYQQVLGQGPQFIFQYYEKEERGRGNFPDRFSARQFPNYSSELNVNALLLGDSALYLCASSMGLAGDGRFFGPGTRLTVL.

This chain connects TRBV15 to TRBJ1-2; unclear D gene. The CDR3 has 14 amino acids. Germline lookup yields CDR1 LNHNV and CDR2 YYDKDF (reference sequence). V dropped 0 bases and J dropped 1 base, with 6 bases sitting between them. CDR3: CATSRDPFNYGYTF. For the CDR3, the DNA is TGTGCCACCAGCAGAGATCCGTTTAACTATGGCTACACCTTC.

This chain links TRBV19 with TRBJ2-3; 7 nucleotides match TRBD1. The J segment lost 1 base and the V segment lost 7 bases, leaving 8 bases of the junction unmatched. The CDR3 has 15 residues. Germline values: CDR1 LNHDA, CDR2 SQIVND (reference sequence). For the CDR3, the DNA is TGTGCCAGTATGGCCGAGGGGGCAGGCACAGATACGCAGTATTTT. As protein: CASMAEGAGTDTQYF.

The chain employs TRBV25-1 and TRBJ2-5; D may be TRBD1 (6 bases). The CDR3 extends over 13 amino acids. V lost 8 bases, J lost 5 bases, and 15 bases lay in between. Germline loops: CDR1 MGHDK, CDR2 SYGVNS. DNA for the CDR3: TGTGCCAGCTCCTATCAGGGGCGGGAGACCCAGTACTTC. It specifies CASSYQGRETQYF.

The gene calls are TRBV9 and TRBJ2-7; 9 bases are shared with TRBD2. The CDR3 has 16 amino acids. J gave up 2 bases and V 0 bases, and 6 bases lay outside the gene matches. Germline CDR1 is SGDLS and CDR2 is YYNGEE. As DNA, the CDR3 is TGTGCCAGCAGCGTAGCGTTAGCGGGGGATACCTACGAGCAGTACTTC. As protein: CASSVALAGDTYEQYF. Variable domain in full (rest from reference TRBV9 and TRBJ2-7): DSGVTQTPKHLITATGQRVTLRCSPRSGDLSVYWYQQSLDQGLQFLIQYYNGEERAKGNILERFSAQQFPDLHSELNLSSLELGDSALYFCASSVALAGDTYEQYFGPGTRLTVT.

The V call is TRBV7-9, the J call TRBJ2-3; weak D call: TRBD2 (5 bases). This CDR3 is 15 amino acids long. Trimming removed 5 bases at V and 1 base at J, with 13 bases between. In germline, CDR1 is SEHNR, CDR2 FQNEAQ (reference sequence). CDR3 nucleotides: TGTGCCAGCAGCCCCCGCGGGCCTGGCACAGATACGCAGTATTTT. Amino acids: CASSPRGPGTDTQYF.

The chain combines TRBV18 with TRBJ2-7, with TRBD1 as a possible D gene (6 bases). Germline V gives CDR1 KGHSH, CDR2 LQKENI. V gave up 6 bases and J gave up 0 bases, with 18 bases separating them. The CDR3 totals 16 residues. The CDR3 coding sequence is TGTGCCAGCTCCGAGCAGGCACAGGGTGCCTCCTACGAGCAGTACTTC. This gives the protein CASSEQAQGASYEQYF. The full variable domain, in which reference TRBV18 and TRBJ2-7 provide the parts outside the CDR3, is NAGVMQNPRHLVRRRGQEARLRCSPMKGHSHVYWYRQLPEEGLKFMVYLQKENIIDESGMPKERFSAEFPKEGPSILRIQQVVRGDSAAYFCASSEQAQGASYEQYFGPGTRLTVT.

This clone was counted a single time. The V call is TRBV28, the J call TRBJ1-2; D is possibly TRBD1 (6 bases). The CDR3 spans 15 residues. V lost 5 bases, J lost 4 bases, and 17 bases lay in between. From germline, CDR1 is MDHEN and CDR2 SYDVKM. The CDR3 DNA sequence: TGTGCCAGCAGTGCGATGGGGGCGGGGCCCTATGGCTACACCTTC. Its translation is CASSAMGAGPYGYTF.